Listed below are T cell receptor beta chains from one sample, sequenced in a study of shared clonotypes between healthy human individuals. Assay used: immunoSEQ multiplex PCR; TCRdb lists only in-frame clones, some missing. The sample holds about 2 million clones; around 96% are singletons and the top ten take approximately 1%. The source material was naive CD8+ T cells sorted from blood. The source of these receptors is a man between 18 and 35 years old in good health. Both conserved end residues are part of each CDR3. The order of the fields is CDR3 length, D gene, clone size, V gene, J gene, CDR3 protein, CDR3 DNA. D genes are given only for firm matches. A row's size may be missing; if present it is once, few, many or a size class.

length: 16
D: NA
size: NA
V: TRBV2
J: TRBJ2-2
CDR3: CASSEAQGKRTGELFF
DNA: TGTGCCAGCAGTGAAGCGCAGGGGAAGCGGACCGGGGAGCTGTTTTTT

length: 16
D: NA
size: NA
V: TRBV9
J: TRBJ2-2
CDR3: CASSVSRFGGTGELFF
DNA: TGTGCCAGCAGCGTATCTCGGTTTGGAGGAACCGGGGAGCTGTTTTTT

length: 15
D: NA
size: NA
V: TRBV9
J: TRBJ1-3
CDR3: CASSGEGTSGNTIYF
DNA: TGTGCCAGCAGCGGTGAGGGCACCTCTGGAAACACCATATATTTT

length: 17
D: TRBD2
size: NA
V: TRBV7-9
J: TRBJ2-5
CDR3: CASSHPGAGLPSVTQYF
DNA: TGTGCCAGCAGCCATCCGGGCGCGGGACTACCCTCAGTCACCCAGTACTTC

length: 14
D: NA
size: NA
V: TRBV6-1
J: TRBJ1-5
CDR3: CASRIQASNQPQHF
DNA: TGTGCCAGCAGAATTCAGGCTAGCAATCAGCCCCAGCATTTT

length: 15
D: NA
size: NA
V: TRBV9
J: TRBJ2-7
CDR3: CASSVTDSPSYEQYF
DNA: TGTGCCAGCAGCGTAACGGACAGCCCCTCCTACGAGCAGTACTTC

length: 15
D: TRBD1
size: NA
V: TRBV2
J: TRBJ2-7
CDR3: CASSATGGLSYEQYF
DNA: TGTGCCAGCAGCGCGACAGGGGGCCTCTCCTACGAGCAGTACTTC

length: 16
D: TRBD2
size: NA
V: TRBV9
J: TRBJ2-1
CDR3: CASSVVVAGGYNEQFF
DNA: TGTGCCAGCAGCGTAGTGGTAGCGGGAGGCTACAATGAGCAGTTCTTC

length: 13
D: NA
size: NA
V: TRBV19
J: TRBJ1-2
CDR3: CASGYVGDYGYTF
DNA: TGTGCCAGTGGATACGTAGGGGACTATGGCTACACCTTC

length: 13
D: NA
size: NA
V: TRBV13
J: TRBJ2-1
CDR3: CASSSPNDNEQFF
DNA: TGTGCCAGCAGCTCGCCTAACGACAATGAGCAGTTCTTC

length: 16
D: NA
size: NA
V: TRBV7-6
J: TRBJ2-1
CDR3: CASSLDSRDFYNEQFF
DNA: TGTGCCAGCAGCTTAGATTCCCGGGATTTTTACAATGAGCAGTTCTTC

length: 14
D: NA
size: once
V: TRBV19
J: TRBJ1-1
CDR3: CASSIHWSGTEAFF
DNA: TGTGCCAGTAGTATACACTGGTCGGGGACTGAAGCTTTCTTT

length: 17
D: TRBD2
size: NA
V: TRBV25-1
J: TRBJ2-3
CDR3: CASSDLRERGGTDTQYF
DNA: TGTGCCAGCAGTGACTTACGGGAGCGGGGGGGTACAGATACGCAGTATTTT

length: 14
D: NA
size: few
V: TRBV5-4
J: TRBJ2-7
CDR3: CASSLMGGRYEQYF
DNA: TGTGCCAGCAGCTTAATGGGAGGTCGGTACGAGCAGTACTTC

length: 19
D: TRBD2
size: NA
V: TRBV5-6
J: TRBJ2-4
CDR3: CASSPWTSGGPLAKNIQYF
DNA: TGTGCCAGCAGCCCCTGGACTAGCGGGGGCCCCTTAGCCAAAAACATTCAGTACTTC

length: 16
D: TRBD1
size: NA
V: TRBV5-6
J: TRBJ2-3
CDR3: CASSLEGTASTDTQYF
DNA: TGTGCCAGCAGCTTGGAAGGGACAGCTAGCACAGATACGCAGTATTTT

length: 19
D: NA
size: many
V: TRBV7-6
J: TRBJ2-2
CDR3: CASTQTWDSNTLGTGELFF
DNA: TGTGCCAGCACCCAGACATGGGATTCGAACACCTTAGGCACCGGGGAGCTGTTTTTT

length: 12
D: NA
size: NA
V: TRBV30
J: TRBJ1-6
CDR3: CAWSVLGSPLHF
DNA: TGTGCCTGGAGTGTATTGGGTTCACCCCTCCACTTT

length: 15
D: TRBD1
size: NA
V: TRBV29-1
J: TRBJ2-5
CDR3: CSVEDQRDSQETQYF
DNA: TGCAGCGTTGAAGATCAAAGGGACAGCCAAGAGACCCAGTACTTC

length: 14
D: NA
size: NA
V: TRBV9
J: TRBJ1-4
CDR3: CASSVAGGYEKLFF
DNA: TGTGCCAGCAGCGTAGCTGGGGGGTATGAAAAACTGTTTTTT

length: 16
D: TRBD1
size: NA
V: TRBV6-5
J: TRBJ1-4
CDR3: CASSSDRERIGEKLFF
DNA: TGTGCCAGCAGTTCCGACAGGGAACGAATTGGGGAAAAACTGTTTTTT

length: 17
D: TRBD1
size: NA
V: TRBV9
J: TRBJ1-4
CDR3: CASSPSGTGGSNEKLFF
DNA: TGTGCCAGCAGCCCCTCCGGGACAGGGGGCAGTAATGAAAAACTGTTTTTT

length: 15
D: TRBD2
size: NA
V: TRBV29-1
J: TRBJ2-1
CDR3: CSVEDAETSVNEQFF
DNA: TGCAGCGTTGAAGATGCTGAGACTAGCGTGAATGAGCAGTTCTTC

length: 12
D: NA
size: once
V: TRBV10-1
J: TRBJ2-2
CDR3: CASSEGTGELFF
DNA: TGCGCCAGCAGTGAAGGAACCGGGGAGCTGTTTTTT

length: 14
D: TRBD1
size: NA
V: TRBV28
J: TRBJ1-2
CDR3: CASSPPGQGYSYTF
DNA: TGTGCCAGCAGCCCGCCGGGACAGGGGTACAGCTACACCTTC

length: 15
D: NA
size: NA
V: TRBV15
J: TRBJ1-1
CDR3: CATSLDGGRGTEAFF
DNA: TGTGCCACCAGCCTAGATGGGGGGCGCGGCACTGAAGCTTTCTTT

length: 18
D: NA
size: NA
V: TRBV9
J: TRBJ1-4
CDR3: CASSVAGSSGTNHEKLFF
DNA: TGTGCCAGCAGCGTAGCTGGATCCTCGGGGACAAACCATGAAAAACTGTTTTTT

length: 12
D: NA
size: NA
V: TRBV5-8
J: TRBJ2-7
CDR3: CASGTQTYEQYF
DNA: TGTGCCAGCGGGACACAAACCTACGAGCAGTACTTC

length: 15
D: TRBD1
size: NA
V: TRBV5-1
J: TRBJ1-3
CDR3: CASSTTGVNGNTIYF
DNA: TGCGCCAGCAGCACGACAGGGGTGAATGGAAACACCATATATTTT

length: 14
D: TRBD1
size: few
V: TRBV19
J: TRBJ1-4
CDR3: CASRQGASNEKLFF
DNA: TGTGCCAGTAGGCAGGGGGCCTCTAATGAAAAACTGTTTTTT